This entry lists 30 T cell receptor beta chains sequenced from one sample in a study of shared clonotypes between healthy human individuals. Naive CD8 cells comprised CD45RO-negative, CCR7-positively selected cells, excluding terminally differentiated effector memory CD45RA+ cells. Libraries were prepared by immunoSEQ multiplex PCR; TCRdb keeps only in-frame clonotypes and omits some of them. This table has about 2 million clones, about 95% appearing once. The sequenced sample was naive CD8+ T cells sorted from blood. These receptors were obtained from a man younger than 35 in good health.

This rearrangement joins TRBV2 to TRBJ2-7; D uncertain. Germline V gene sequence: CDR1 SNHLY, CDR2 FYNNEI. The V gene lost 7 bases and the J gene lost 6 bases, with 16 bases spanning the gap. This CDR3 contains 13 residues. This chain's CDR3 is CASKAANVGEQYF. The CDR3 DNA is TGTGCCAGCAAGGCGGCCAACGTCGGCGAGCAGTACTTC.

This clone occurred once. The J gene is TRBJ2-1, the V gene TRBV5-1; 8 bases line up with TRBD1. J was trimmed by 0 bases and V by 2 bases; bases with no gene match: 4. The germline gives CDR1 SGHRS, CDR2 YFSETQ. This CDR3 contains 16 residues. Written as DNA, the CDR3 is TGCGCCAGCAGCTTCACCGACAGGGGCTCCTACAATGAGCAGTTCTTC. Amino acids: CASSFTDRGSYNEQFF.

The chain couples TRBV6-4 to TRBJ2-3, with D possibly being TRBD1 or TRBD2 (5 bases each). The CDR3 has 12 amino acids. The V gene lost 3 bases and the J gene lost 6 bases, with 7 bases spanning the gap. In germline, CDR1 is MRHNA, CDR2 SNTAGT. The CDR3 DNA follows: TGTGCCAGCAGTGAGTGGGGGGATACGCAGTATTTT. This sequence encodes CASSEWGDTQYF.

V and J are TRBV5-6 and TRBJ2-3; D is ambiguous. Per germline, CDR1 SGHDT and CDR2 YYEEEE. The V gene lost 2 bases and the J gene lost 2 bases, with 12 bases spanning the gap. This CDR3 is built from 15 residues. DNA of the CDR3: TGTGCCAGCAGCTTTACGGCCTCCCTCACAGATACGCAGTATTTT. Translated: CASSFTASLTDTQYF.

This clone was recorded once. The chain couples TRBV11-2 to TRBJ2-2; the D gene is possibly TRBD2 (5 bases). Between the trimmed V and J ends, which lost 0 bases and 9 bases, there was a span of 14 bases. The CDR3 contains 15 residues. Germline CDR1 reads SGHAT; CDR2 reads FQNNGV. CDR3 in amino acids: CASSLETRGLRELFF. The CDR3 DNA reads as TGTGCCAGCAGCTTAGAAACTAGAGGGCTTAGGGAGCTGTTTTTT. The variable domain in full, with the rest retrieved from reference TRBV11-2 and TRBJ2-2, is EAGVAQSPRYKIIEKRQSVAFWCNPISGHATLYWYQQILGQGPKLLIQFQNNGVVDDSQLPKDRFSAERLKGVDSTLKIQPAKLEDSAVYLCASSLETRGLRELFFGEGSRLTVL.

This rearrangement joins TRBV29-1 to TRBJ2-1, with D perhaps assigned TRBD1 or TRBD2 (5 bases each). Germline CDR1 reads SQVTM; CDR2 reads ANQGSEA. The CDR3 runs 15 residues. V lost 0 bases to trimming and J lost 7 bases, with 16 bases between them. This CDR3 reads CSVEETEGLVNEQFF. CDR3 DNA: TGCAGCGTTGAAGAAACTGAGGGGCTAGTAAATGAGCAGTTCTTC.

V usage is TRBV30 and J usage is TRBJ1-4; D might be TRBD1 (6 bases). Germline assignment: CDR1 GTSNPN and CDR2 SVGIG (reference sequence). The V end was cut by 1 base, the J end by 5 bases, with 11 bases between. CDR3 size: 14 residues. The CDR3 reads CAWSGRTGNEKLFF. Here the CDR3 DNA reads TGTGCCTGGAGTGGCCGCACAGGGAATGAAAAACTGTTTTTT.

This rearrangement joins TRBV5-1 to TRBJ1-2; D perhaps matches TRBD1 (6 bases). The germline CDR1 and CDR2 sequences are SGHRS and YFSETQ. V was trimmed by 0 bases and J by 4 bases, leaving 13 bases between them. The CDR3 totals 15 residues. This CDR3 reads CASSLDGQPGYGYTF. In nucleotides, the CDR3 is TGCGCCAGCAGCTTGGATGGACAGCCCGGCTATGGCTACACCTTC.

This chain uses TRBV19 with TRBJ2-2; D is unresolved. Germline loops: CDR1 LNHDA, CDR2 SQIVND (reference sequence). The length of the CDR3 is 13 residues. V gave up 3 bases and J gave up 6 bases, with 8 bases separating them. For the CDR3, the DNA is TGTGCCAGTAGTATCACATGGCCCGGGGAGCTGTTTTTT. Translating it yields CASSITWPGELFF.

This clone was observed once. The genes are TRBV11-2 and TRBJ2-3; D may be TRBD2 (5 bases). CDR1 is SGHAT, CDR2 FQNNGV, per germline. CDR3 length: 15 residues. V was cut by 4 bases and J by 1 base, with 12 bases left in between. This CDR3 is CASSSRQRRTDTQYF. CDR3 DNA: TGTGCCAGCAGCTCCCGTCAGCGGCGCACAGATACGCAGTATTTT.

The chain combines TRBV18 with TRBJ2-7; the D call may be TRBD1 or TRBD2 (5 bases each). V lost 5 bases and J 6 bases, leaving 8 bases between the germline ends. Germline CDR1 and CDR2: KGHSH and LQKENI. This CDR3 has 11 amino acids. The CDR3 is CASSSGGEQYF. Here the CDR3 DNA reads TGTGCCAGCTCATCTGGGGGCGAGCAGTACTTC. The whole variable domain, remainder taken from reference TRBV18 and TRBJ2-7, is NAGVMQNPRHLVRRRGQEARLRCSPMKGHSHVYWYRQLPEEGLKFMVYLQKENIIDESGMPKERFSAEFPKEGPSILRIQQVVRGDSAAYFCASSSGGEQYFGPGTRLTVT.

This rearrangement joins TRBV5-1 to TRBJ2-7, with 7 bases matching TRBD1. From germline, CDR1 is SGHRS and CDR2 YFSETQ. The V gene end was trimmed by 4 bases and the J gene end by 0 bases; junction bases not matched to a gene: 7. The CDR3 runs 15 residues. The CDR3 sequence: CASSVGTANSYEQYF. In DNA, the CDR3 is TGCGCCAGCAGCGTCGGGACAGCAAACTCCTACGAGCAGTACTTC.

The chain joins TRBV11-3 to TRBJ2-7; TRBD1 aligns across 9 bases. The junction had 6 bases not matched to a gene; V was cut back by 1 base and J by 5 bases. This CDR3 region has 15 residues. Germline V gene sequence: CDR1 SGHNT, CDR2 YENEEA. The CDR3 sequence: CASSLVGDRGNEQYF. As DNA, the CDR3 is TGTGCCAGCAGCTTAGTAGGTGACAGGGGGAACGAGCAGTACTTC.

V is TRBV9 and J is TRBJ2-7; perhaps TRBD2 as D (6 bases). Germline V gene data show CDR1 as SGDLS and CDR2 as YYNGEE. The ends were cut back, 3 bases at V and 4 bases at J, with 14 bases in the middle. CDR3 length: 14 amino acids. CDR3 residues: CASSASGLSYEQYF. The CDR3 DNA follows: TGTGCCAGCAGCGCCTCGGGACTCTCATACGAGCAGTACTTC.

This rearrangement joins TRBV11-3 to TRBJ2-7, with unresolved D. The CDR3 covers 11 residues. V was pared by 8 bases and J by 3 bases, with 8 bases between. The V gene's germline CDR1 is SGHNT and CDR2 YENEEA. The CDR3 sequence is CASGTLYEQYF. The CDR3 bases are TGTGCCAGCGGCACTCTCTACGAGCAGTACTTC.

This clone occurred once. The rearrangement joins TRBV28 to TRBJ1-1; no definite D call. Trimming shortened V by 7 bases and J by 0 bases, and 6 bases separated the two germline ends. This CDR3 is 12 amino acids long. Germline CDR1 and CDR2: MDHEN and SYDVKM. As DNA, the CDR3 is TGTGCCAGCAAGGAGGTGAACACTGAAGCTTTCTTT. Translated, it gives CASKEVNTEAFF.

CDR3 DNA sequence: TGTGCCAGCAGCGATCCCCCACCATTAGAGGCGGGGGGGCCGAACACCGGGGAGCTGTTTTTT. Translated, it gives CASSDPPPLEAGGPNTGELFF. The chain links TRBV7-8 to TRBJ2-2; 9 bases agree with TRBD2. This CDR3 contains 21 residues. Germline V gene sequence: CDR1 SGHVS, CDR2 FQNEAQ. The V segment lost 5 bases and the J segment 0 bases; nucleotides outside the gene matches: 19.

This chain connects TRBV28 to TRBJ1-2, with 9 bases lining up with TRBD1. V was clipped by 5 bases and J by 4 bases; unmatched bases: 2. The germline gives CDR1 MDHEN, CDR2 SYDVKM. The CDR3 totals 13 residues. CDR3 sequence reads: CASSGQGSYGYTF. CDR3 coding DNA: TGTGCCAGCAGTGGACAGGGGTCCTATGGCTACACCTTC.

Here the CDR3 reads CASSQDPLRVRKGYGYTF. CDR3 nucleotides: TGTGCCAGCAGCCAAGATCCCCTCCGCGTCAGGAAAGGATATGGCTACACCTTC. The chain employs TRBV14 and TRBJ1-2; D uncertain. The length of the CDR3 is 18 residues. Germline loops: CDR1 SGHDN, CDR2 FVKESK. V gave up 0 bases and J gave up 5 bases, with 22 bases separating them.

J is TRBJ2-3 and V is TRBV2, with TRBD2 identical over 10 bases. The V gene end was trimmed by 3 bases and the J gene end by 3 bases; junction bases not matched to a gene: 3. Germline V CDR1 and CDR2: SNHLY, FYNNEI. This CDR3 spans 15 amino acids. The CDR3 DNA sequence: TGTGCCAGCAGTGACCTAGCGGGAGCGACAGATACGCAGTATTTT. This gives the protein CASSDLAGATDTQYF.

The chain links TRBV27 to TRBJ1-6; possible D gene TRBD1, 6 bases. V was trimmed by 4 bases and J by 9 bases, leaving 13 bases between them. Germline V gene data show CDR1 as MNHEY and CDR2 as SMNVEV (reference sequence). The length of the CDR3 is 14 residues. As DNA, the CDR3 is TGTGCCAGCAGTTCCCAGGGGTTCGTTTCACCCCTCCACTTT. Its translation: CASSSQGFVSPLHF.

This clone is a singleton in its sample. Other DNA variants within this sample encode the same CDR3. The J gene is TRBJ2-7, the V gene TRBV10-2; D not resolved. In germline, CDR1 is WSHSY, CDR2 SAAADI. The germline V and J ends were trimmed by 0 bases and 3 bases, with 3 bases remaining between them. The CDR3 totals 12 residues. As DNA, the CDR3 is TGCGCCAGCAGTGAGTCCGTCTACGAGCAGTACTTC. This translates into CASSESVYEQYF.

The chain links TRBV7-9 to TRBJ1-2; a weak D match, TRBD1 (5 bases). With 8 bases removed from V and 4 bases from J, the gap between germline ends came to 14 bases. The CDR3 contains 13 residues. Germline V gene lookup returns CDR1 SEHNR and CDR2 FQNEAQ (reference sequence). This CDR3 reads CASLLQGAYGYTF. The CDR3 coding sequence is TGTGCCAGCCTGCTTCAGGGCGCCTATGGCTACACCTTC.

The chain has TRBV9 and TRBJ2-1; D remains ambiguous. Per the germline V gene, CDR1 is SGDLS and CDR2 is YYNGEE. Trimming stripped 2 bases from V and 0 bases from J, with 12 bases between. The CDR3 contains 16 residues. In nucleotides, the CDR3 is TGTGCCAGCAGCGTCGCCCCGGGCTCCTCCTACAATGAGCAGTTCTTC. This codes for CASSVAPGSSYNEQFF. The entire variable domain, with the rest obtained from reference TRBV9 and TRBJ2-1, is as follows: DSGVTQTPKHLITATGQRVTLRCSPRSGDLSVYWYQQSLDQGLQFLIQYYNGEERAKGNILERFSAQQFPDLHSELNLSSLELGDSALYFCASSVAPGSSYNEQFFGPGTRLTVL.

The CDR3 region is CASSAGPGQNTGELFF. CDR3 sequence (DNA): TGTGCCAGCAGTGCCGGCCCGGGACAGAACACCGGGGAGCTGTTTTTT. The gene calls are TRBV27 and TRBJ2-2, with D possibly TRBD1 on 6 matching bases. The germline V and J ends were trimmed by 5 bases and 1 base, with 14 bases remaining between them. CDR1 is MNHEY, CDR2 SMNVEV, per germline (reference sequence). The CDR3 length is 16 residues.

The chain recombines TRBV4-3 with TRBJ2-1, with D unclear. Germline V lookup: CDR1 LGHNA, CDR2 YSLEER. V lost 2 bases and J lost 1, with 9 bases in between. The CDR3 totals 15 residues. As DNA, the CDR3 is TGCGCCAGCAGCCAACAGGCAGGATCCTACAATGAGCAGTTCTTC. Protein product: CASSQQAGSYNEQFF.

This chain links TRBV6-5 with TRBJ1-2; D remains ambiguous. Trimming stripped 2 bases from V and 4 bases from J, with 11 bases between. CDR3 length equals 14 residues. Per germline, CDR1 MNHEY and CDR2 SVGAGI. This chain's CDR3 is CASSYQKEVYGYTF. CDR3 DNA sequence: TGTGCCAGCAGTTACCAAAAGGAAGTCTATGGCTACACCTTC.

Points on this clone: Other DNA sequences in this sample translate to the same CDR3. The V call is TRBV30, the J call TRBJ1-3; unclear D gene. The CDR3 covers 14 residues. Germline assignment: CDR1 GTSNPN and CDR2 SVGIG (reference sequence). V lost 0 bases, J lost 2 bases, and 8 bases lay in between. The CDR3 nucleotides read TGTGCCTGGAGTGTATCGGGTGCTGGAAACACCATATATTTT. Encoded protein: CAWSVSGAGNTIYF.

V is TRBV4-1 and J is TRBJ1-6; the D gene is possibly TRBD1 (5 bases). This CDR3 comprises 15 residues. The germline CDR1 and CDR2 sequences are MGHRA and YSYEKL. V was cut by 0 bases and J by 10 bases, with 13 bases left in between. CDR3 bases: TGCGCCAGCAGCCAAGATCGAGGGACCGAATCACCCCTCCACTTT. Its protein is CASSQDRGTESPLHF.

This clone has a single count. The chain combines TRBV28 with TRBJ2-2, with 12 positions matching TRBD1. The germline gives CDR1 MDHEN, CDR2 SYDVKM. This CDR3 is 18 amino acids long. V trimming: 5 bases; J trimming: 0 bases; junction bases outside the gene matches: 7. The CDR3 region is CASSSGTGGAPNTGELFF. CDR3 nucleotides: TGTGCCAGCAGTAGCGGGACAGGGGGCGCCCCGAACACCGGGGAGCTGTTTTTT.